Below are 9 T cell receptor beta chains sequenced from a single sample in a study of blood T cell repertoires in COVID-19. Measured with immunoSEQ multiplex PCR; TCRdb has only the in-frame clones, and not every one. The profile covers about 150,000 clones, with roughly 90% appearing a single time and about 4.5% taken by the ten largest. Material for sequencing was PBMCs or T cells enriched from blood (not recorded which). The source is a man in his fifties who had recovered from COVID-19.

This chain connects TRBV19 to TRBJ1-2; weak D call: TRBD1 (5 bases). This CDR3 contains 15 residues. Trimming took 3 bases from V and 0 from J, leaving 11 bases between them. CDR1 is LNHDA and CDR2 is SQIVND in the germline V gene (reference sequence). The CDR3 spells CASSIWGTANYGYTF. CDR3 nucleotide sequence: TGTGCCAGTAGTATCTGGGGCACCGCTAACTATGGCTACACCTTC.

J is TRBJ2-5 and V is TRBV7-6, with D possibly matching TRBD2 (6 bases). The V gene's germline CDR1 is SGHVS and CDR2 FNYEAQ. There are 14 residues in the CDR3. V lost 5 bases, J lost 0 bases, and 10 bases lay in between. CDR3 in DNA: TGTGCCAGCAGCGGCCGGGGGTACCAAGAGACCCAGTACTTC. Protein product: CASSGRGYQETQYF.

The chain employs TRBV2 and TRBJ1-5; the D gene is possibly TRBD1 (6 bases). Trimming stripped 6 bases from V and 5 bases from J, with 17 bases between. The CDR3 extends over 15 amino acids. Germline V CDR1 and CDR2: SNHLY, FYNNEI. The CDR3 loop is CASRTTGLRDQPQHF. CDR3 DNA sequence: TGTGCCAGCAGAACAACAGGGCTACGGGATCAGCCCCAGCATTTT.

This clone came up once. The gene calls are TRBV5-6 and TRBJ2-3, with a weak D call TRBD2 (6 bases). CDR3 size: 16 residues. Trimming pared 3 bases from V and 7 bases from J, leaving 21 bases between. CDR1 is SGHDT, CDR2 YYEEEE, per germline. The CDR3 protein is CASSWGGRGVTHTQYF. CDR3 coding DNA: TGTGCCAGCAGCTGGGGAGGTCGGGGCGTCACCCATACGCAGTATTTT. Variable domain in full (rest from reference TRBV5-6 and TRBJ2-3): DAGVTQSPTHLIKTRGQQVTLRCSPKSGHDTVSWYQQALGQGPQFIFQYYEEEERQRGNFPDRFSGHQFPNYSSELNVNALLLGDSALYLCASSWGGRGVTHTQYFGPGTRLTVL.

The chain couples TRBV2 to TRBJ2-1; the D gene is possibly TRBD2 (6 bases). This CDR3 is 13 amino acids long. Trimming took off 8 bases at V and 6 bases at J, with 14 bases between the two ends. Germline assignment: CDR1 SNHLY and CDR2 FYNNEI. The CDR3 reads CASGGRRTNEQFF. CDR3 DNA: TGTGCCAGCGGGGGGAGACGTACCAATGAGCAGTTCTTC.

The rearrangement joins TRBV11-2 to TRBJ1-2, with TRBD1 matching 8 bases. Trimming at V came to 5 bases and at J to 7 bases, leaving 15 bases not matched to a gene. CDR1 is SGHAT and CDR2 is FQNNGV in the germline V gene. The CDR3 sequence is 16 residues long. The CDR3 here is CASSPDMDRARGGYTF. CDR3 DNA sequence: TGTGCCAGCAGCCCAGATATGGACAGGGCGAGAGGTGGCTACACCTTC.

The chain links TRBV18 to TRBJ2-1; unclear D gene. The V gene's germline CDR1 is KGHSH and CDR2 LQKENI. Trimming removed 6 bases from V and 3 bases from J, with 6 bases in between. CDR3 length: 12 amino acids. The CDR3 sequence is CASSPSYNEQFF. CDR3 sequence (DNA): TGTGCCAGCTCCCCCAGCTACAATGAGCAGTTCTTC.

This clone appeared once. This chain uses TRBV5-4 with TRBJ2-5; 7 nucleotides align to TRBD1. CDR3 length: 14 residues. Germline CDR1 reads SGHNT; CDR2 reads YYREEE (reference sequence). The V segment lost 1 base and the J segment 2 bases; nucleotides outside the gene matches: 2. The CDR3 protein is CASSLKQGQETQYF. DNA for the CDR3: TGTGCCAGCAGCTTGAAACAGGGGCAAGAGACCCAGTACTTC.

This chain connects TRBV5-1 to TRBJ2-3, with TRBD2 identical over 8 bases. This CDR3 has 15 residues. Germline CDR1 is SGHRS and CDR2 is YFSETQ. V gave up 5 bases and J gave up 3 bases; unmatched junction bases: 8. The CDR3 protein is CASRGSGGRTDTQYF. The CDR3 DNA reads as TGCGCCAGCAGAGGGAGCGGGGGACGGACAGATACGCAGTATTTT.